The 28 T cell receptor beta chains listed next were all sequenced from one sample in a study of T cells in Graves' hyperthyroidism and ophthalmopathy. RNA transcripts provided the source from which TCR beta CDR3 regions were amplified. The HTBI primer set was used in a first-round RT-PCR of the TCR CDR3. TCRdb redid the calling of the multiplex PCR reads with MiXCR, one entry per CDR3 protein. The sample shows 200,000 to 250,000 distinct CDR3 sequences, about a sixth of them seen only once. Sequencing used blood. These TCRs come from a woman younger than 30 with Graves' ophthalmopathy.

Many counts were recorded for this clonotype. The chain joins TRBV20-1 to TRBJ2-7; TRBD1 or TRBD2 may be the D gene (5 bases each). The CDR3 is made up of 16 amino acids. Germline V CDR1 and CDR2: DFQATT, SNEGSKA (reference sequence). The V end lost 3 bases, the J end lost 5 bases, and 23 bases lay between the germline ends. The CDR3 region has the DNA TGCAGTGCTAGGCCCACCTCCGGGACGGCCATCCACGAGCAGTACTTC. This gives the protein CSARPTSGTAIHEQYF.

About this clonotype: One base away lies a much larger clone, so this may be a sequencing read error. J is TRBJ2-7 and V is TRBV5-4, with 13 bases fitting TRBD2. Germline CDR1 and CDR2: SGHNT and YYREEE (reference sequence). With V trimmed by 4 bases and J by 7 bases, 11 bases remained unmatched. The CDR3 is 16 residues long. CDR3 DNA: TGTGCCAGCAGCCCGCCTGGACTAGCGGGAGTTCATGAGCAGTACTTC. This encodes CASSPPGLAGVHEQYF.

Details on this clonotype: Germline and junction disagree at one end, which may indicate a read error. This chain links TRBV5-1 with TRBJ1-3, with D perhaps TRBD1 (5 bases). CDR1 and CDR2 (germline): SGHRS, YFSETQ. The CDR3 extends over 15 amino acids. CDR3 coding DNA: TGCGTCAGCAGCCCTAGGAGGGGAGGAGGAAACACCATATATTTT. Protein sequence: CVSSPRRGGGNTIYF.

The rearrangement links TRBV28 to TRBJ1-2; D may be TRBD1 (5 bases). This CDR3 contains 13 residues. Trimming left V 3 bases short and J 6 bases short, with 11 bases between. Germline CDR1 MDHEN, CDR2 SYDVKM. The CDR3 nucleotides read TGTGCCAGCAGTTTCGGGGGGGAGGATGGCTACACCTTC. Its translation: CASSFGGEDGYTF.

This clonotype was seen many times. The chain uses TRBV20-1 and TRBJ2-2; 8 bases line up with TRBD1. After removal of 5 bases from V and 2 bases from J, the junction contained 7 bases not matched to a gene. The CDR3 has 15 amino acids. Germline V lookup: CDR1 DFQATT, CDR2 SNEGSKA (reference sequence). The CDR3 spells CSASGRGPNTGELFF. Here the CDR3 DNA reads TGCAGTGCTTCAGGCAGGGGGCCCAACACCGGGGAGCTGTTTTTT.

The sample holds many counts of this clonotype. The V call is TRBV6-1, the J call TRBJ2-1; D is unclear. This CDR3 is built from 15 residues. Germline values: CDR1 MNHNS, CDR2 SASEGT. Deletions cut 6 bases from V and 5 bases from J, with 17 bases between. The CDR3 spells CASSYLGKLNNEQFF. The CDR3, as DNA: TGTGCCAGCAGCTACTTAGGCAAGCTGAACAATGAGCAGTTCTTC.

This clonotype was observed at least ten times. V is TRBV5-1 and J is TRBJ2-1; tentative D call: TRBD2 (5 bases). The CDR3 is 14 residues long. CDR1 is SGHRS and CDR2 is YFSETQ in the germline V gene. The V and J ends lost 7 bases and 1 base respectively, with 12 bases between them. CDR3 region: CASQTGYSYNEQFF. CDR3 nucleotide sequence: TGCGCCAGCCAAACGGGGTATTCCTACAATGAGCAGTTCTTC.

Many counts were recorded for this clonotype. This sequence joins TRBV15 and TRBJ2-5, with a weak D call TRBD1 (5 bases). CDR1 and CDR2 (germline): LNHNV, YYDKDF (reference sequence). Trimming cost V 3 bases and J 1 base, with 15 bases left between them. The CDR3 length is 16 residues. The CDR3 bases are TGTGCCACCAGCAGGAGCCTTTCTACAGGCCAAGAGACCCAGTACTTC. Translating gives CATSRSLSTGQETQYF.

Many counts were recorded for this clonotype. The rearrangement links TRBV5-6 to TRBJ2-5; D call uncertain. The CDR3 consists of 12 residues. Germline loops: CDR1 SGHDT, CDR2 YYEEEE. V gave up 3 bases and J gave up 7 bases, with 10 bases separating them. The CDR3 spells CASSSGPRTQYF. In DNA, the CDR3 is TGTGCCAGCAGCTCCGGGCCACGGACCCAGTACTTC.

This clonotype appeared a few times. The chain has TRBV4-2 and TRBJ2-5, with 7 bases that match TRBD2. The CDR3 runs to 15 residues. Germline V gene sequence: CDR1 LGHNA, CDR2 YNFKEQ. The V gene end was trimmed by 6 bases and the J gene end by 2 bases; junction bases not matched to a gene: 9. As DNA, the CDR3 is TGTGCCAGCAGTCCGCGGGCGGGAGAGCAAGAGACCCAGTACTTC. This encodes CASSPRAGEQETQYF.

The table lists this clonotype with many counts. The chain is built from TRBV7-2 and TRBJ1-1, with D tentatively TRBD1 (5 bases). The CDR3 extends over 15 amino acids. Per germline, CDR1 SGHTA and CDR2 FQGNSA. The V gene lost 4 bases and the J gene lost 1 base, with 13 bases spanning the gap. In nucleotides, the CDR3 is TGTGCCAGCAGCTCTAATCCAGGGCCGAACACTGAAGCTTTCTTT. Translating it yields CASSSNPGPNTEAFF.

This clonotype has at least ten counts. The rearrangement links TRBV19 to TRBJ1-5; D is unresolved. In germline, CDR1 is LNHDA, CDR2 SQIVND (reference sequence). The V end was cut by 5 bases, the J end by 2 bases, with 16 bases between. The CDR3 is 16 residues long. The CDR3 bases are TGTGCCAGTAGTTTACTCCGGGAAACGGGCAATCAGCCCCAGCATTTT. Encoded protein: CASSLLRETGNQPQHF.

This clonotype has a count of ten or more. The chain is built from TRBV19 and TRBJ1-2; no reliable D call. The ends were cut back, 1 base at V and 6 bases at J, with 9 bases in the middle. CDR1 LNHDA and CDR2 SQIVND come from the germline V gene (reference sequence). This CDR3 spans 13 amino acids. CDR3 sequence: CASSIVAGNGYTF. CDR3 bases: TGTGCCAGTAGTATAGTAGCTGGGAATGGCTACACCTTC.

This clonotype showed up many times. The CDR3 DNA follows: TGTGCCAGCAGCCAAGACGCGCCCGGGGAGCTGTTTTTT. Protein product: CASSQDAPGELFF. The chain is built from TRBV3-2 and TRBJ2-2. TRBV3-2 is listed as a pseudogene. The length of the CDR3 is 13 residues.

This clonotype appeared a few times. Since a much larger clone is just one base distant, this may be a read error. The CDR3 sequence is CASSATSGGVDTQYF. In DNA form, the CDR3 reads TGTGCCAGCTCAGCGACTAGCGGGGGAGTAGATACGCAGTATTTT. The chain has TRBV18 and TRBJ2-3; 12 bases align to TRBD2. This CDR3 has 15 amino acids. Trimming cost V 5 bases and J 5 bases; bases outside gene matches: 5. Germline V lookup: CDR1 KGHSH, CDR2 LQKENI.

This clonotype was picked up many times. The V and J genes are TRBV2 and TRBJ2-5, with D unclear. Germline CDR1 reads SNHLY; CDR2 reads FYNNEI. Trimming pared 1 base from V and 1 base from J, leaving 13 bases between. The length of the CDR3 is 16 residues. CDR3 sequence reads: CASSEVPPIIQETQYF. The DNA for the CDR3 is TGTGCCAGCAGTGAAGTACCGCCCATAATCCAAGAGACCCAGTACTTC.

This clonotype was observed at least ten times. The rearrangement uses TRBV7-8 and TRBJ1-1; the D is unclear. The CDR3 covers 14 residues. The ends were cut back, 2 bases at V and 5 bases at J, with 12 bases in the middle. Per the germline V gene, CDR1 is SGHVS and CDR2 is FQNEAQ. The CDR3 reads CASSLIGVATEAFF. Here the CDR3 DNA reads TGTGCCAGCAGCTTAATAGGAGTCGCGACTGAAGCTTTCTTT.

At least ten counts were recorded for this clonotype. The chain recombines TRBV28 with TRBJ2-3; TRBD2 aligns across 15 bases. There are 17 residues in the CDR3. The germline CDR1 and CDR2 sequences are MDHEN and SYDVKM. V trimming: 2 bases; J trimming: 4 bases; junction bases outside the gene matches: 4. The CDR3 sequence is CASSLGLAGGLADTQYF. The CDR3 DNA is TGTGCCAGCAGTTTAGGACTAGCGGGAGGGTTGGCAGATACGCAGTATTTT.

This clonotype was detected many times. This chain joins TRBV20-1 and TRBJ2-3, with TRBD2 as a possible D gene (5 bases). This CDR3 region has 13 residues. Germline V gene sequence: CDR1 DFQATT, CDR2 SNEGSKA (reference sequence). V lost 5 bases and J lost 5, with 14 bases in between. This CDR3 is CSAGDGVLDTQYF. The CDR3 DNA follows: TGCAGTGCTGGCGACGGGGTTTTAGATACGCAGTATTTT.

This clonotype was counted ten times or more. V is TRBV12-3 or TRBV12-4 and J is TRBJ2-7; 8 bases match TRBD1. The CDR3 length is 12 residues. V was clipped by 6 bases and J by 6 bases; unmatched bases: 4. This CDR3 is CASRWGQAEQYF. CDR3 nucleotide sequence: TGTGCCAGCAGATGGGGACAGGCCGAGCAGTACTTC.

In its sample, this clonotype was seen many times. In DNA, the CDR3 is TGTGCCAGTAGTATATCTCCGGGGAACACTGAAGCTTTCTTT. This gives the protein CASSISPGNTEAFF. The chain uses TRBV19 and TRBJ1-1; D not certain. This CDR3 has 14 residues. Germline CDR1 is LNHDA and CDR2 is SQIVND (reference sequence). The V end lost 2 bases, the J end lost 1 base, and 8 bases lay between the germline ends.

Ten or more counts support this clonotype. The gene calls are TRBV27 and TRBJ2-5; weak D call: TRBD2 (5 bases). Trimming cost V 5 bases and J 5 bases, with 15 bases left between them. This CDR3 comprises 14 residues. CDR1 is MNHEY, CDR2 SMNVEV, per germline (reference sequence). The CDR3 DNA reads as TGTGCCAGCAGTCACCTGGGGAGTTTGGAGACCCAGTACTTC. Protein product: CASSHLGSLETQYF.

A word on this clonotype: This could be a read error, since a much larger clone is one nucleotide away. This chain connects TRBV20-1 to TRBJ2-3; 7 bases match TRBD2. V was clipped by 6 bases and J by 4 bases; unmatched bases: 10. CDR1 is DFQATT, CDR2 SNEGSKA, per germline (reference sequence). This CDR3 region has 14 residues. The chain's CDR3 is CSARPLTSADTQYF. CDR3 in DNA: TGCAGTGCGCGTCCTTTAACTAGCGCAGATACGCAGTATTTT.

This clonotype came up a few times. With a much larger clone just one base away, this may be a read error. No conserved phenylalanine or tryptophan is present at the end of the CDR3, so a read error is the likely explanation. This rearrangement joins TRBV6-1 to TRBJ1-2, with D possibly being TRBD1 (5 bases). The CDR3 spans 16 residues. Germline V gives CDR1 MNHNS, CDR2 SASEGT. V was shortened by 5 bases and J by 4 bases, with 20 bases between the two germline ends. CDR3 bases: TGTGCCAGCAGTTCCTCTCGGGACGCCCTCTCCTATGGCTACACCCTC. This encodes CASSSSRDALSYGYTL.

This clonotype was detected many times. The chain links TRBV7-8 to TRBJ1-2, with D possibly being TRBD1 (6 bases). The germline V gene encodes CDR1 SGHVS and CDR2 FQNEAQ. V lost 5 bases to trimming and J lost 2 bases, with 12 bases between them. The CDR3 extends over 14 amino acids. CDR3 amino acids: CASSQSTGNYGYTF. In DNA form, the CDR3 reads TGTGCCAGCAGCCAGTCCACAGGGAACTATGGCTACACCTTC. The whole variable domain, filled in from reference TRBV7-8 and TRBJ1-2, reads GAGVSQSPRYKVAKRGQDVALRCDPISGHVSLFWYQQALGQGPEFLTYFQNEAQLDKSGLPSDRFFAERPEGSVSTLKIQRTQQEDSAVYLCASSQSTGNYGYTFGSGTRLTVV.

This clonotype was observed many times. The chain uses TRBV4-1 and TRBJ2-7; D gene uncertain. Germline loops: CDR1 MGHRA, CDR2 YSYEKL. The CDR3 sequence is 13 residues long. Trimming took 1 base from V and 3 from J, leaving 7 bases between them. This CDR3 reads CASSQVVLYEQYF. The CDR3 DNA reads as TGCGCCAGCAGCCAAGTTGTCCTCTACGAGCAGTACTTC.

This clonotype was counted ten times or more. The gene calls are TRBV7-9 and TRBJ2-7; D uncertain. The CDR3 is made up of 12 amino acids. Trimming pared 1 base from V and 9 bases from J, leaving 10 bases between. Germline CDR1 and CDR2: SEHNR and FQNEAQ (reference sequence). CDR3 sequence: CASSLDLGGQYF. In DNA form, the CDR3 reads TGTGCCAGCAGCTTAGATTTGGGTGGGCAGTACTTC.

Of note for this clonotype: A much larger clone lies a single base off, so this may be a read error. The CDR3 coding sequence is TGTGTCAGCGCTCCCGATTCATACAATGAGCAGTTCTTC. The encoded protein is CVSAPDSYNEQFF. The chain combines TRBV6-8 with TRBJ2-1, with D hard to call. The germline gives CDR1 MNHGY, CDR2 SAAAGT. CDR3 length: 13 residues.